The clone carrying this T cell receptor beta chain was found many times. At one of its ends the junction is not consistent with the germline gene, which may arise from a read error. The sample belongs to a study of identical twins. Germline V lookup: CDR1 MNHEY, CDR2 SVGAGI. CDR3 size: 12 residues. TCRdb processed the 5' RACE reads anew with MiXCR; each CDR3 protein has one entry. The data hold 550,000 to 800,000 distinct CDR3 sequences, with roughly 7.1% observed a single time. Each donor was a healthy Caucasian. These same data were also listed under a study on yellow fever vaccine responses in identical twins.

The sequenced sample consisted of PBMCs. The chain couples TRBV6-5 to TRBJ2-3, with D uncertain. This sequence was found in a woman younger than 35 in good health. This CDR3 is CASSDSSDTQYF. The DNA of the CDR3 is TGTGCCAGCAGTGACTCGTCCGATACGCAGTATTTT.